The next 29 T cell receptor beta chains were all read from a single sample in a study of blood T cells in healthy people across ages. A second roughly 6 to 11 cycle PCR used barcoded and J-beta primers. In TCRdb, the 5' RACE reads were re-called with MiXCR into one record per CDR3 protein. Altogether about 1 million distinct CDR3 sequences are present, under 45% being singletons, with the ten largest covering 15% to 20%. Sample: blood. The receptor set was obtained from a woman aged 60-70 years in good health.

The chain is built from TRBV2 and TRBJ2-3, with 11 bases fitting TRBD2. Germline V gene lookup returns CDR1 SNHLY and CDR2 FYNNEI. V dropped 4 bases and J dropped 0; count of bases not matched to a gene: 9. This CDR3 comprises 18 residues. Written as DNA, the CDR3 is TGTGCCAGCAGTGGGGGGGGACTAGCGGATACTAGCACAGATACGCAGTATTTT. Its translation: CASSGGGLADTSTDTQYF.

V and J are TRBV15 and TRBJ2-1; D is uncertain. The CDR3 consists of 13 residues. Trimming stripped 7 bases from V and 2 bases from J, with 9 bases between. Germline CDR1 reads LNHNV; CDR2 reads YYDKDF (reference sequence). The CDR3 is CATISGTYNEQFF. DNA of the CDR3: TGTGCCACCATCTCGGGCACCTACAATGAGCAGTTCTTC. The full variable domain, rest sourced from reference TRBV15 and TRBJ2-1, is DAMVIQNPRYQVTQFGKPVTLSCSQTLNHNVMYWYQQKSSQAPKLLFHYYDKDFNNEADTPDNFQSRRPNTSFCFLDIRSPGLGDTAMYLCATISGTYNEQFFGPGTRLTVL.

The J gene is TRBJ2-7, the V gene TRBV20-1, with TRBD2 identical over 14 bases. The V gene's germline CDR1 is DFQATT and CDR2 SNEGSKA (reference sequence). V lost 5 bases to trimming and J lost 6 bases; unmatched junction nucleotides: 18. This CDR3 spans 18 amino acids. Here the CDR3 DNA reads TGCAGTGCTTGGGGACTAGCGGGAGAAGTGGGGCCTCTGAGCGAGCAGTACTTC. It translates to CSAWGLAGEVGPLSEQYF.

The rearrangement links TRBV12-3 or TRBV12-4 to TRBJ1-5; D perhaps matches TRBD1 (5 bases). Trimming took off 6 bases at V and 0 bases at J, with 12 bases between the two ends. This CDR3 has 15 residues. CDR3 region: CASSPDTLSNQPQHF. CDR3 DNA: TGTGCCAGCAGCCCGGACACCCTTAGCAATCAGCCCCAGCATTTT.

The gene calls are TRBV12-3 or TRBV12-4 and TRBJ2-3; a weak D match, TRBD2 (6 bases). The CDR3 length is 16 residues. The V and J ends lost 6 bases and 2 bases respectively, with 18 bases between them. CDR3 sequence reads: CASSPPGGPNTDTQYF. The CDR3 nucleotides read TGTGCCAGCAGCCCCCCCGGGGGTCCGAACACAGATACGCAGTATTTT.

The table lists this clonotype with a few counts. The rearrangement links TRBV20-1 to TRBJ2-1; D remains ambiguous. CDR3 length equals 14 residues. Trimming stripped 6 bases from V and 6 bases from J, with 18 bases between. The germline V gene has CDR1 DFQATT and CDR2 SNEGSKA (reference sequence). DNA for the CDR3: TGCAGTGCCTTAGACCCCATTGGCTCCAATGAGCAGTTCTTC. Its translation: CSALDPIGSNEQFF.

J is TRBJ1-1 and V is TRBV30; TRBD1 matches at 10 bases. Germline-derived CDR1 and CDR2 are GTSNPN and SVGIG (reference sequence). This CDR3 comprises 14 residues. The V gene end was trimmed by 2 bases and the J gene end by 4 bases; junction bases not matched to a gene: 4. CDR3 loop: CAWSSGTGATEAFF. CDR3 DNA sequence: TGTGCCTGGAGTTCCGGGACAGGGGCCACTGAAGCTTTCTTT.

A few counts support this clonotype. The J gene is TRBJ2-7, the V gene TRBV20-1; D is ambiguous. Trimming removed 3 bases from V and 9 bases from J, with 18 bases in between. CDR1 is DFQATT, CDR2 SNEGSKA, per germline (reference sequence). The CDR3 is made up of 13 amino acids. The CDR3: CSASIPSPPMQYF. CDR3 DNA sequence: TGCAGTGCTAGTATCCCCTCCCCGCCTATGCAGTACTTC.

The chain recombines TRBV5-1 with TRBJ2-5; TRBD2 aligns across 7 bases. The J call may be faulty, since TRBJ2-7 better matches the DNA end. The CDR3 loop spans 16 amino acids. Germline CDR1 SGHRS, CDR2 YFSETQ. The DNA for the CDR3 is TGCGCCAGCAGCTCCGGGATCCGCGGGAGTAGGTACGAGCAGTACTTC. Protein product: CASSSGIRGSRYEQYF.

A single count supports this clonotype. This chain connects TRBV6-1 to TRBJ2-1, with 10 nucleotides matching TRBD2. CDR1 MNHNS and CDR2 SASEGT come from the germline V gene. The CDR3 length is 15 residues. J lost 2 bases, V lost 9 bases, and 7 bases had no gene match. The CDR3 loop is CASALAGAAYNEQFF. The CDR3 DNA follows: TGTGCCAGTGCCCTAGCGGGAGCGGCCTACAATGAGCAGTTCTTC.

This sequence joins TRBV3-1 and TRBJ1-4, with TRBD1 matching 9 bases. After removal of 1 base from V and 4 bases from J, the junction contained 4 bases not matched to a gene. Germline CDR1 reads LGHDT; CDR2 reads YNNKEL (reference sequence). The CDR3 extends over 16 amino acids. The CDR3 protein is CASSQGGTGINEKLFF. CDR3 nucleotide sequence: TGTGCCAGCAGCCAAGGTGGGACAGGGATTAATGAAAAACTGTTTTTT.

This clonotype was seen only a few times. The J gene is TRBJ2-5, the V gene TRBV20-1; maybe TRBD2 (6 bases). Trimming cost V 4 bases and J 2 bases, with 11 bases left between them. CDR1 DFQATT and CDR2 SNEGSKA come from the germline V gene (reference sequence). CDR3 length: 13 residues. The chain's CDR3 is CSATRDSQETQYF. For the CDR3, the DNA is TGCAGTGCTACCAGGGACTCGCAAGAGACCCAGTACTTC.

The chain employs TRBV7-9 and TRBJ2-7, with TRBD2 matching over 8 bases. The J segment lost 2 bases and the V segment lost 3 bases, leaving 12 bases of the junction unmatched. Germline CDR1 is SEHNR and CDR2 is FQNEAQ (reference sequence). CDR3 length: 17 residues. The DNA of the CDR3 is TGTGCCAGCAGCTTGCCCTTGCGGGGGGCGCTTCCCTACGAGCAGTACTTC. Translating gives CASSLPLRGALPYEQYF.

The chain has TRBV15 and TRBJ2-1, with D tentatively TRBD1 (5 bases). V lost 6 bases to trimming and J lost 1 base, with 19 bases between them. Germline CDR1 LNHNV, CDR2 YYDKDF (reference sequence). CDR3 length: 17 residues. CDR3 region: CATSELGNKGSYNEQFF. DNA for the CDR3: TGTGCCACCAGTGAGTTGGGGAACAAGGGGTCCTACAATGAGCAGTTCTTC.

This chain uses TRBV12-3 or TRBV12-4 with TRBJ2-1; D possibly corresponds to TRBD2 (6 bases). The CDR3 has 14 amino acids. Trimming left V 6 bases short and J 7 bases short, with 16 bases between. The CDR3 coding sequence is TGTGCCAGCAGACCCGGGACTGGACTAAATGAGCAGTTCTTC. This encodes CASRPGTGLNEQFF.

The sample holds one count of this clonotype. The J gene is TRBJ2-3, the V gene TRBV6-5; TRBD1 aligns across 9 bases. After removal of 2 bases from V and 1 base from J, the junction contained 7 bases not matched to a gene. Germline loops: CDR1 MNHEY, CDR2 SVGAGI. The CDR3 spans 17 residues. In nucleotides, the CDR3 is TGTGCCAGCAGTTACAGCTCACAGGGGGCAGGCACAGATACGCAGTATTTT. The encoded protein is CASSYSSQGAGTDTQYF.

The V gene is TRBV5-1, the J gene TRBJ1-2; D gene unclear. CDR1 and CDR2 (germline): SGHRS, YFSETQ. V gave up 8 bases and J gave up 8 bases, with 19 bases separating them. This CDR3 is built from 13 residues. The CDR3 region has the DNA TGCGCCAGTACGAACCCCAGTTCTGACGGCTACACCTTC. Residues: CASTNPSSDGYTF.

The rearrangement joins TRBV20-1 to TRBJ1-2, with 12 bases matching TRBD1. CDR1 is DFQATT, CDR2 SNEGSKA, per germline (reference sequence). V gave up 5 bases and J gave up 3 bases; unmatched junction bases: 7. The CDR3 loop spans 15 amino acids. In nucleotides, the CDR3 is TGCAGTGCTCCGCCGGGACAGGGGGCGGACTATGGCTACACCTTC. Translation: CSAPPGQGADYGYTF.

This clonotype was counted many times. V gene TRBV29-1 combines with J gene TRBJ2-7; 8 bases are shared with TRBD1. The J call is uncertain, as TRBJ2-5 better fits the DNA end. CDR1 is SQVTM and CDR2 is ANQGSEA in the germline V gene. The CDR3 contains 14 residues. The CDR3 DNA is TGCAGCGTTGAGTTGACAGGGGATTGGAAGACCCAGTACTTC. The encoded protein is CSVELTGDWKTQYF.

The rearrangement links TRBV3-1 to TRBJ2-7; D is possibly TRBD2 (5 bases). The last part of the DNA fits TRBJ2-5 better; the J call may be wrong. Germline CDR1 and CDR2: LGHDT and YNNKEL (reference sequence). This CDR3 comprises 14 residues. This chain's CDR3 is CASSQQRGWETQYF. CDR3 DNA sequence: TGTGCCAGCAGCCAGCAACGCGGGTGGGAGACCCAGTACTTC.

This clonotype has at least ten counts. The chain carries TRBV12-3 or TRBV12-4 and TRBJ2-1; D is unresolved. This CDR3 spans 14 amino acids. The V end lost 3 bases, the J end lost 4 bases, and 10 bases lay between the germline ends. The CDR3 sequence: CASSFGGSYNEQFF. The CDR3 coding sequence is TGTGCCAGCAGTTTTGGTGGGTCTTACAATGAGCAGTTCTTC.

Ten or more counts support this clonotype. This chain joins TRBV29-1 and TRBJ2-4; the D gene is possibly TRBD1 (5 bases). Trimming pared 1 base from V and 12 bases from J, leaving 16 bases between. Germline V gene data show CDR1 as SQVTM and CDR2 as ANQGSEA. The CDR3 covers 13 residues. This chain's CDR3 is CSVEVADYQGQYF. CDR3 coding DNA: TGCAGCGTTGAAGTGGCAGATTATCAGGGTCAGTACTTC.

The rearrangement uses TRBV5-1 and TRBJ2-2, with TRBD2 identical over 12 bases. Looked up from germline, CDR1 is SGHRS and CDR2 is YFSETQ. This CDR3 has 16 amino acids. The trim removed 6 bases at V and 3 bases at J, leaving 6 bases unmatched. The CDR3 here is CASKPSGRDDTGELFF. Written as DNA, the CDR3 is TGCGCCAGCAAACCTAGCGGGAGGGATGACACCGGGGAGCTGTTTTTT. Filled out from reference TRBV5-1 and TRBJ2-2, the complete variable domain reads KAGVTQTPRYLIKTRGQQVTLSCSPISGHRSVSWYQQTPGQGLQFLFEYFSETQRNKGNFPGRFSGRQFSNSRSEMNVSTLELGDSALYLCASKPSGRDDTGELFFGEGSRLTVL.

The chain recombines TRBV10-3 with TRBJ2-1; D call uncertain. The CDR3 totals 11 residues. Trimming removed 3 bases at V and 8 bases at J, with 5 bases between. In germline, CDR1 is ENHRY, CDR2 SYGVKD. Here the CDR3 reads CAISDKHEQFF. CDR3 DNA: TGTGCCATCAGTGACAAACATGAGCAGTTCTTC.

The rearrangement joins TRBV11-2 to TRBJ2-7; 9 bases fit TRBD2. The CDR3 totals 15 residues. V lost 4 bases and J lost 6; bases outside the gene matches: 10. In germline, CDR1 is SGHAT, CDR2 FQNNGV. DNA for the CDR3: TGTGCCAGCAGCTCAACCCCTAGCGGGAAGGGCGAGCAGTACTTC. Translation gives CASSSTPSGKGEQYF.

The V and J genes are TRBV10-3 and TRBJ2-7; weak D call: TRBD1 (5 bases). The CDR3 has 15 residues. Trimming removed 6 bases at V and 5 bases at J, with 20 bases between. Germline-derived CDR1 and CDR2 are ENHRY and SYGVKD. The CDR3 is CAISAQDLSDDEQYF. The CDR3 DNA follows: TGTGCCATCAGCGCACAGGACCTGTCAGATGACGAGCAGTACTTC.

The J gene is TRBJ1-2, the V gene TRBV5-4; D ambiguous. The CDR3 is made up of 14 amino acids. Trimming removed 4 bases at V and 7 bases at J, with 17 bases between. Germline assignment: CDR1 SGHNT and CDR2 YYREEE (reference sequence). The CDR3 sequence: CASSLGRSRSGYTF. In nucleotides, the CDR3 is TGTGCCAGCAGCCTCGGTCGAAGCAGGAGTGGCTACACCTTC.

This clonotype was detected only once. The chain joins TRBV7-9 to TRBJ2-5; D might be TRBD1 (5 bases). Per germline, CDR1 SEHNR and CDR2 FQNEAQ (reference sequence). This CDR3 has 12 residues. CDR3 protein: CSGAVWGNEQYF. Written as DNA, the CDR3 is TGTAGTGGGGCGGTGTGGGGCAATGAGCAGTACTTC. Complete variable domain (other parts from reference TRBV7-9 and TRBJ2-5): DTGVSQNPRHKITKRGQNVTFRCDPISEHNRLYWYRQTLGQGPEFLTYFQNEAQLEKSRLLSDRFSAERPKGSFSTLEIQRTEQGDSAMYLCSGAVWGNEQYFGPGTRLLVL.

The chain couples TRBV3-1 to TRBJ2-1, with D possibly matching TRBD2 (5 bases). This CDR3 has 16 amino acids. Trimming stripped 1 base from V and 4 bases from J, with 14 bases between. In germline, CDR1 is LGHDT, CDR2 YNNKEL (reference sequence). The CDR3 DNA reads TGTGCCAGCAGCCAAGGGAGTGGCGGGCCATACAATGAGCAGTTCTTC. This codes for CASSQGSGGPYNEQFF.